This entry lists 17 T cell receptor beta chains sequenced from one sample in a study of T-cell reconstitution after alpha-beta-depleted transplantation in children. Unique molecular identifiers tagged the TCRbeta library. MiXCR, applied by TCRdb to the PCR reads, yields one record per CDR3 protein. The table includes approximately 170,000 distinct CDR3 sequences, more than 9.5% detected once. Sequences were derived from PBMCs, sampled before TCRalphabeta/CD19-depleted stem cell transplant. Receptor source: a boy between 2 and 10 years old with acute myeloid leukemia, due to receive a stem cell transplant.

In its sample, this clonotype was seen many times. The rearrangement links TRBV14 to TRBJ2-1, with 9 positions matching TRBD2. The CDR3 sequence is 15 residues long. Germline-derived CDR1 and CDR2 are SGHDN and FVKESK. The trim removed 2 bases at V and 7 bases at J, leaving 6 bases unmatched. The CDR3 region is CASSQQGLARNEQFF. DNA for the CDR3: TGTGCCAGCAGCCAACAAGGACTAGCGAGAAATGAGCAGTTCTTC.

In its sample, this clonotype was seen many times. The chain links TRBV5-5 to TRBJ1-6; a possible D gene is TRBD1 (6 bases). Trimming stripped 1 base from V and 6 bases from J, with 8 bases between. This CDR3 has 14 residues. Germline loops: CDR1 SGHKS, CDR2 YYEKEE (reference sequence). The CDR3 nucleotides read TGTGCCAGCAGCTTGCTCAGGGGTAATTCACCCCTCCACTTT. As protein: CASSLLRGNSPLHF.

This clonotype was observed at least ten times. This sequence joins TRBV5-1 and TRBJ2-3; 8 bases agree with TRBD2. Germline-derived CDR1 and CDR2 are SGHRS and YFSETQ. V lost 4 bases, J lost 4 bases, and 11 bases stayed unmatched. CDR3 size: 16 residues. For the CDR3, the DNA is TGCGCCAGCAGCCAGGCCCCAGCGGGGGAGTCAGATACGCAGTATTTT. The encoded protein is CASSQAPAGESDTQYF.

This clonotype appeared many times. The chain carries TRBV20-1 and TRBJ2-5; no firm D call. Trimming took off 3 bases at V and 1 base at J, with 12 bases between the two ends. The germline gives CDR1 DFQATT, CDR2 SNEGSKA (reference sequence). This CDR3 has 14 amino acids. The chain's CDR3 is CSASRLPIQETQYF. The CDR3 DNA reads TGCAGTGCTAGCCGCTTACCGATCCAAGAGACCCAGTACTTC.

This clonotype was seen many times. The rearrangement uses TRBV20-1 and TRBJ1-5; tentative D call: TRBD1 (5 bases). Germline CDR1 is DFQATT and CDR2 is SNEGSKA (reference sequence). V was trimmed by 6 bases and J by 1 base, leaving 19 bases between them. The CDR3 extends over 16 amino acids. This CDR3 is CSATARGKGSNQPQHF. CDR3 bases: TGCAGTGCCACCGCCCGGGGGAAGGGAAGCAATCAGCCCCAGCATTTT.

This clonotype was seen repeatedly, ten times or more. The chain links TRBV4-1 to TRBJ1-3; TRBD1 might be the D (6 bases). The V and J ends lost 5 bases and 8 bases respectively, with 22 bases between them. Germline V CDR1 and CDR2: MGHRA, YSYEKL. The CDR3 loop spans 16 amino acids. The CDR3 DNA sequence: TGCGCCAGCAGCGAGCGGGCGGGGGCGGTAGTTGACACCATATATTTT. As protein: CASSERAGAVVDTIYF.

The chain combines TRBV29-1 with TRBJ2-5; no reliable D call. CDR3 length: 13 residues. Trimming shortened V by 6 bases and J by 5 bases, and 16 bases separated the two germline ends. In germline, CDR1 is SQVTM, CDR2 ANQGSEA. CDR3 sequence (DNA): TGCAGCGTGAACGGTGGCGTCGACGAGACCCAGTACTTC. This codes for CSVNGGVDETQYF.

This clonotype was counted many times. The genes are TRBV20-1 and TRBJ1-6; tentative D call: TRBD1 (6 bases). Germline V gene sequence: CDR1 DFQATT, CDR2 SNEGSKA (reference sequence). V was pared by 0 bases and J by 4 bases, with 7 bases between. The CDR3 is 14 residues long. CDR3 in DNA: TGCAGTGCTAGAGAGGACAGATATAATTCACCCCTCCACTTT. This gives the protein CSAREDRYNSPLHF.

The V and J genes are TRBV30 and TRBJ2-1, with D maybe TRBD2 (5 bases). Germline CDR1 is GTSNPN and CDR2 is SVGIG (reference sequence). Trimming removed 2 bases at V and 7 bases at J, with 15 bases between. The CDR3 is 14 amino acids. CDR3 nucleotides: TGTGCCTGGAGTAGCGGCCGAAGTTGGAATGAGCAGTTCTTC. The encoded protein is CAWSSGRSWNEQFF.

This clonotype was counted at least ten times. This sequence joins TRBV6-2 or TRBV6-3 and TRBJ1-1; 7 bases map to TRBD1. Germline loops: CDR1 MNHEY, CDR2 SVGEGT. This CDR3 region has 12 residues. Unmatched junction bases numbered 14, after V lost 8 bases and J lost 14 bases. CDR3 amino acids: CASWEVQGPPFF. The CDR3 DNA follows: TGTGCCAGCTGGGAAGTACAGGGGCCGCCCTTCTTT.

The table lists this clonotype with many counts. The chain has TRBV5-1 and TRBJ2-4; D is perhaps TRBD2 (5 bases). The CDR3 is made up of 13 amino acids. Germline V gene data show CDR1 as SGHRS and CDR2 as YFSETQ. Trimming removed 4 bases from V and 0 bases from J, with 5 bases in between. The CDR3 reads CASSREAKNIQYF. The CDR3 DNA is TGCGCCAGCAGCCGGGAAGCCAAAAACATTCAGTACTTC.

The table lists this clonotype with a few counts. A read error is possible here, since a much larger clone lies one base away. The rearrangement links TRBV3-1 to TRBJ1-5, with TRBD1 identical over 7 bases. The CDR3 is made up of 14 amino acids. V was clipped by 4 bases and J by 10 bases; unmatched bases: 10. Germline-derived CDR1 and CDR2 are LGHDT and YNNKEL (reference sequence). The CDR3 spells CASSLGQMGDPQHF. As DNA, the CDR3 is TGTGCCAGCAGCCTGGGACAGATGGGGGACCCCCAGCATTTT. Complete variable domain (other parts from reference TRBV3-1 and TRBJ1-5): DTAVSQTPKYLVTQMGNDKSIKCEQNLGHDTMYWYKQDSKKFLKIMFSYNNKELIINETVPNRFSPKSPDKAHLNLHINSLELGDSAVYFCASSLGQMGDPQHFGDGTRLSIL.

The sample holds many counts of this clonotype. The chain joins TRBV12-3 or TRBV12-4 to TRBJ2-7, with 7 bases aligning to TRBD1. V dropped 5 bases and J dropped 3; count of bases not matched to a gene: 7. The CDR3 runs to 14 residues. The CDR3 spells CASSDFTGVYEQYF. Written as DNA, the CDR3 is TGTGCCAGCAGTGATTTTACAGGGGTCTACGAGCAGTACTTC.

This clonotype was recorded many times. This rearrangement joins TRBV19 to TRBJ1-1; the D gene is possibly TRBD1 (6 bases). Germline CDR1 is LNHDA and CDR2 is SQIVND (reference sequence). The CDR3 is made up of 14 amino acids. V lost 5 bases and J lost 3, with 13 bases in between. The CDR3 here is CASSLRRGDTEAFF. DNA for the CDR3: TGTGCCAGTAGTCTCCGGAGGGGGGACACTGAAGCTTTCTTT.

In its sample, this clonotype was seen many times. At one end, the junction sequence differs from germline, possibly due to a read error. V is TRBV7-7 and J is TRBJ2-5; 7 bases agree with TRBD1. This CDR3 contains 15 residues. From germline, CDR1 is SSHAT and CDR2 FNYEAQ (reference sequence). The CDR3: CASSLDPGQQETQYF. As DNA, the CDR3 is TGTGCTAGCAGCTTAGATCCGGGACAGCAAGAGACCCAGTACTTC.

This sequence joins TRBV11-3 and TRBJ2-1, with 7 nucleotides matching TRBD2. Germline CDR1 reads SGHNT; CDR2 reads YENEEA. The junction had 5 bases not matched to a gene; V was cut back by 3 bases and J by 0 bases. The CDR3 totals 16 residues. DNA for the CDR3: TGTGCCAGCAGCTTTGGCGGGAGCTACTCCTACAATGAGCAGTTCTTC. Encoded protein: CASSFGGSYSYNEQFF. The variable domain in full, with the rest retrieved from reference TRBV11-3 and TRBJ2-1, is EAGVVQSPRYKIIEKKQPVAFWCNPISGHNTLYWYLQNLGQGPELLIRYENEEAVDDSQLPKDRFSAERLKGVDSTLKIQPAELGDSAVYLCASSFGGSYSYNEQFFGPGTRLTVL.

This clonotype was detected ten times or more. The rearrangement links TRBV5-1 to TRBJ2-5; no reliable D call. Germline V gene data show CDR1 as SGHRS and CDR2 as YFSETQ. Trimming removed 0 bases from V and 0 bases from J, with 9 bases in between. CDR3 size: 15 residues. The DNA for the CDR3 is TGCGCCAGCAGCTTGGGGGGTGCGAACCAAGAGACCCAGTACTTC. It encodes CASSLGGANQETQYF.